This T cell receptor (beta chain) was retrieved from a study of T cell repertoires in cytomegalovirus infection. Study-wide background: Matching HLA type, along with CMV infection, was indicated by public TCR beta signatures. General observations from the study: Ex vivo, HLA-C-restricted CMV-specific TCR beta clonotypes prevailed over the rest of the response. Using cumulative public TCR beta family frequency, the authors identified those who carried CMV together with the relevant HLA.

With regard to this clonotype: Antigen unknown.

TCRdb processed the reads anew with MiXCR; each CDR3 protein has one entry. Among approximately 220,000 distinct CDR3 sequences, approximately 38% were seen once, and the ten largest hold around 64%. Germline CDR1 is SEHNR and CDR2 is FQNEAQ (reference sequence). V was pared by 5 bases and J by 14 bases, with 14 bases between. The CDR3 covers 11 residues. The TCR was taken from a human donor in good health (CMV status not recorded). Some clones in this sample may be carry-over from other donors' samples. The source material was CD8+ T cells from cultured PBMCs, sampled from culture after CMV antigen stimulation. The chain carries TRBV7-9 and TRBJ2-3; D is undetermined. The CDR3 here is CASSDPIVRYF. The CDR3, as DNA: TGTGCCAGCAGCGATCCCATTGTTCGGTATTTT.